This T cell receptor beta chain was sequenced in a study of PD-1 blockade in classical Hodgkin lymphoma. The repertoire was sequenced with immunoSEQ multiplex PCR; TCRdb's copy has only in-frame clones and lacks some. Among approximately 37,000 clones listed, around four fifths were seen once. Every patient was affected by relapse after autologous stem cell transplantation, while exposure to brentuximab vedotin was not uniform. This clone appeared once. The V gene's germline CDR1 is SEHNR and CDR2 FQNEAQ (reference sequence). V lost 5 bases, J lost 3 bases, and 7 bases stayed unmatched. The CDR3 totals 14 residues.

The chain employs TRBV7-9 and TRBJ2-7, with TRBD2 matching 7 bases. Here the sequenced sample was peripheral blood mononuclear cells (PBMCs), taken at baseline. This TCR was recovered from a human donor with classical Hodgkin lymphoma. In nucleotides, the CDR3 is TGTGCCAGCAGCCGACTAGCTATAGGCTACGAGCAGTACTTC. It codes for CASSRLAIGYEQYF. Combining the CDR3 with reference TRBV7-9 and TRBJ2-7 gives the whole variable domain DTGVSQNPRHKITKRGQNVTFRCDPISEHNRLYWYRQTLGQGPEFLTYFQNEAQLEKSRLLSDRFSAERPKGSFSTLEIQRTEQGDSAMYLCASSRLAIGYEQYFGPGTRLTVT.